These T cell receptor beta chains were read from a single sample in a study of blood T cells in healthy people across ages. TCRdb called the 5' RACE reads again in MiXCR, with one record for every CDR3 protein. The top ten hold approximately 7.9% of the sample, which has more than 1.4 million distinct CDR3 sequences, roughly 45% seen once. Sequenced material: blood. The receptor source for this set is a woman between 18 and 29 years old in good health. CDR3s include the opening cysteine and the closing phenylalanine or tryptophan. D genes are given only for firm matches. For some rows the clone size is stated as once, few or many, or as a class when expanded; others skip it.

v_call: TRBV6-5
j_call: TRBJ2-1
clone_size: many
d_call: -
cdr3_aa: CASSWAGNEQFF
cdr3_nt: TGTGCCAGCAGTTGGGCGGGTAATGAGCAGTTCTTC

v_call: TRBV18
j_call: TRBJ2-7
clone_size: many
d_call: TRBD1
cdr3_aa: CASSPPGQDYEQYF
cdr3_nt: TGTGCCAGCTCACCACCGGGACAGGACTACGAGCAGTACTTC

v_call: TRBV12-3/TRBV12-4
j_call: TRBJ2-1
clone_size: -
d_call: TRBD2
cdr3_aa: CASSQAGAGVYEQFF
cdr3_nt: TGTGCCAGCTCCCAAGCGGGGGCCGGGGTCTATGAGCAGTTCTTC

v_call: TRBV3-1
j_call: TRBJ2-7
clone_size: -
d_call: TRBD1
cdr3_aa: CASSQEDAGRDRGYEQYF
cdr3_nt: TGTGCCAGCAGCCAAGAGGATGCTGGGCGCGACAGGGGCTACGAGCAGTACTTC

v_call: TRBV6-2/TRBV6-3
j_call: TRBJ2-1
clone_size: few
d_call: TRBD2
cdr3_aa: CASRELAGLQFF
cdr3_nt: TGTGCCAGCAGGGAACTAGCGGGTCTGCAGTTCTTC

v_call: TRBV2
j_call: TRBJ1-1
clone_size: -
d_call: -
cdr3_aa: CASMSKVMNTEAFF
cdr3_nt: TGTGCCAGCATGAGTAAAGTTATGAACACTGAAGCTTTCTTT

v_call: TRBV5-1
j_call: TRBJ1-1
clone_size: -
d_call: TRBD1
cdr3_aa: CASSPTGTGDTEAFF
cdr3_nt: TGCGCCAGCAGCCCAACCGGGACAGGGGACACTGAAGCTTTCTTT

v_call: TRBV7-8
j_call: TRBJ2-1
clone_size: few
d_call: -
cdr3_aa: CASSSSGPEVNEQFF
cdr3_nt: TGTGCCAGCAGCTCGTCGGGGCCTGAGGTCAATGAGCAGTTCTTC

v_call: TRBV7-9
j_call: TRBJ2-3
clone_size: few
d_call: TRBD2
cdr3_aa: CASSNRPTSGRGTDTQYF
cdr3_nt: TGTGCCAGCAGCAACAGGCCCACTAGCGGGAGGGGCACAGATACGCAGTATTTT

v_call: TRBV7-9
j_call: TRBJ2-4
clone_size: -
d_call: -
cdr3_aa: CASSEHLAKNIQYF
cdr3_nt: TGTGCCAGCAGCGAGCATCTGGCCAAAAACATTCAGTACTTC

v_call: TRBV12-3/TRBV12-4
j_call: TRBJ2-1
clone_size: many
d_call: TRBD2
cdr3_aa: CASRPGLARYNEQFF
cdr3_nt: TGTGCCAGCAGACCGGGACTAGCGAGGTACAATGAGCAGTTCTTC

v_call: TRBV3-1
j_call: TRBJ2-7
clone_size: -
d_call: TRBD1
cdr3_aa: CASSQVGQGSYEQYF
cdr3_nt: TGTGCCAGCAGCCAAGTGGGACAGGGGTCCTACGAGCAGTACTTC

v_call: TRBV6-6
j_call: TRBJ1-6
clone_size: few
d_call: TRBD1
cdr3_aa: CASSYPRTGETNSPLHF
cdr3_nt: TGTGCCAGCAGTTACCCAAGGACAGGCGAAACTAATTCACCCCTCCACTTT

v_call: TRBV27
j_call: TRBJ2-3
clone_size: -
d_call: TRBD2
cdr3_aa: CASTSGGAKDTQYF
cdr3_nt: TGTGCCAGCACTAGCGGGGGGGCTAAAGATACGCAGTATTTT

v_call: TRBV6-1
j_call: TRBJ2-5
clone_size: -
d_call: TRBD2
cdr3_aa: CASSLRLAEKETQYF
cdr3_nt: TGTGCCAGCAGTTTAAGACTAGCGGAAAAAGAGACCCAGTACTTC

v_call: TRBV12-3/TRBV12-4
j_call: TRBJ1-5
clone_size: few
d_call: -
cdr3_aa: CASSRSANQPQHF
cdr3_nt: TGTGCCAGCAGCCGCTCAGCCAATCAGCCCCAGCATTTT

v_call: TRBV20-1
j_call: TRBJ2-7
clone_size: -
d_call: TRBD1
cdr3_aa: CSAGQGILYEQYF
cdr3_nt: TGCAGTGCCGGACAGGGGATTTTGTACGAGCAGTACTTC

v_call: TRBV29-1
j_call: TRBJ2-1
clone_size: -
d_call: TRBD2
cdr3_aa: CSVRARLAEYNEQFF
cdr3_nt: TGCAGCGTTAGGGCTCGGCTAGCGGAGTACAACGAGCAGTTCTTC

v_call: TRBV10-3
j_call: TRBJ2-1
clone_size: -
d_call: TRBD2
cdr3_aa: CAISPGTNYNEQFF
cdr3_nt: TGTGCCATCAGTCCCGGGACTAACTACAATGAGCAGTTCTTC

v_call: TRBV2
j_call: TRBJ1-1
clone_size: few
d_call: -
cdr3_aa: CASSESAGENTEAFF
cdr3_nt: TGTGCCAGCAGTGAATCGGCGGGAGAGAACACTGAAGCTTTCTTT

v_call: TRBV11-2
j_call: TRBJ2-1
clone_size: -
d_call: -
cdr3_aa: CASSSAPHEQFF
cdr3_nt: TGTGCCAGCAGCTCCGCTCCCCACGAGCAGTTCTTC

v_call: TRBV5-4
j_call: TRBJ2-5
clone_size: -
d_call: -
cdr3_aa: CASSFGDQRGAETQYF
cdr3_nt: TGTGCCAGCAGCTTCGGGGATCAACGGGGGGCAGAGACCCAGTACTTC

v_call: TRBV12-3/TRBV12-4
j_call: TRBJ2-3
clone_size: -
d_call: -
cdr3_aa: CASSLFYGRDKRTDTEYF
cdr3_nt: TGTGCCAGCAGTTTATTTTACGGTCGGGACAAGAGGACAGATACGGAGTATTTT

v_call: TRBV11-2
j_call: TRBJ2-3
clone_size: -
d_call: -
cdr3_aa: CASSFAPRLGGADTQYF
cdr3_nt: TGTGCCAGCAGCTTTGCCCCCCGGCTTGGCGGGGCAGATACGCAGTATTTT

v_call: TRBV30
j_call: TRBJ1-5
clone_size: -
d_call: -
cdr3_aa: CAWTTGGAGNQPQHF
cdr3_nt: TGTGCCTGGACAACCGGGGGGGCGGGCAATCAGCCCCAGCATTTT

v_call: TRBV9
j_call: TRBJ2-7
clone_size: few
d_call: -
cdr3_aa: CASSVALLAGPYEQYF
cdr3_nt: TGTGCCAGCAGCGTAGCTCTCCTGGCAGGCCCCTACGAGCAGTACTTC

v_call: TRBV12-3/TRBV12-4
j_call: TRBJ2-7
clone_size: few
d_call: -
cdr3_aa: CASTQGYNEQYF
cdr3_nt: TGTGCCAGCACCCAGGGGTACAATGAGCAGTACTTC

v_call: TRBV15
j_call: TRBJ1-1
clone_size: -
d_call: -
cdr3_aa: CATSLRGNTEAFF
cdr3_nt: TGTGCCACCAGCCTTAGGGGGAACACTGAAGCTTTCTTT

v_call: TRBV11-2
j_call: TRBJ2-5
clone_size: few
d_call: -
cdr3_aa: CASSKVPGYETQYF
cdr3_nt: TGTGCCAGCAGCAAGGTGCCAGGTTACGAGACCCAGTACTTC

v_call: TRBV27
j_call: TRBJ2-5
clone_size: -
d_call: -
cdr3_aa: CASRGLADQETQYF
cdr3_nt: TGTGCCAGCAGGGGACTTGCCGACCAAGAGACCCAGTACTTC

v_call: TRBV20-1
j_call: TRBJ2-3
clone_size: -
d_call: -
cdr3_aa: CSARANLNAGDTQYF
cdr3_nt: TGCAGTGCCCGTGCCAACCTCAACGCAGGGGATACGCAGTATTTT

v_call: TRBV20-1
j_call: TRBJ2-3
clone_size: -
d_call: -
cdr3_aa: CSVLVLGISTDTQYF
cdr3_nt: TGCAGTGTTCTAGTTTTGGGGATTAGCACAGATACGCAGTATTTT

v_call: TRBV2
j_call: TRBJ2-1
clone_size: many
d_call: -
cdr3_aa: CAGGSYNEQFF
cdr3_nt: TGTGCCGGGGGGAGCTACAATGAGCAGTTCTTC

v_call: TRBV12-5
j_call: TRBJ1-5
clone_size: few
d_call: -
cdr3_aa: CASGPQGNQPQHF
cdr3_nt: TGTGCTAGTGGACCGCAGGGTAATCAGCCCCAGCATTTT

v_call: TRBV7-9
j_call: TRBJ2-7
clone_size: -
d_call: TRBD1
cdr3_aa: CASEEGGLYEQYF
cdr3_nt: TGTGCCAGCGAGGAAGGGGGCCTGTACGAGCAGTACTTC

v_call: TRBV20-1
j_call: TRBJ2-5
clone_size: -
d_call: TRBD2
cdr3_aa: CSAIVAGGPTYQETQYF
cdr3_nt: TGCAGTGCTATCGTAGCGGGGGGACCGACGTACCAAGAGACCCAGTACTTC

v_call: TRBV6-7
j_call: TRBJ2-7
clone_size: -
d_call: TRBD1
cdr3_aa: CASYDPRRTGFYEQYF
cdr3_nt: TGTGCCAGCTATGACCCTAGGAGGACAGGCTTCTACGAGCAGTACTTC

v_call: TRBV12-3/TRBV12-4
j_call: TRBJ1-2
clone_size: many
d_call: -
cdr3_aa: CASSLETSNYGYTF
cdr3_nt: TGTGCCAGCAGTTTGGAGACTTCTAACTATGGCTACACCTTC

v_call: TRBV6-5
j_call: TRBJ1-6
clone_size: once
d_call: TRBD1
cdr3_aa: CASRRQGDNSPLHF
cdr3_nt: TGTGCCAGCAGGCGACAGGGGGATAATTCACCCCTCCACTTT

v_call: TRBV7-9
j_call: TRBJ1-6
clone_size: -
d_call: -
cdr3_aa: CASSFPDPPGPNSPLHF
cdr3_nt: TGTGCCAGCAGCTTTCCGGACCCCCCCGGCCCAAATTCACCCCTCCACTTT

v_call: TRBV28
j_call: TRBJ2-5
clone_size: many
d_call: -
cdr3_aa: CASRRTFQETQYF
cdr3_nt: TGTGCCAGCAGACGGACGTTCCAAGAGACCCAGTACTTC

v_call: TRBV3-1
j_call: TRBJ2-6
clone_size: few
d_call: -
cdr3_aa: CASSQVRGSGANVLTF
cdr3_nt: TGTGCCAGCAGCCAAGTTCGAGGTTCTGGGGCCAACGTCCTGACTTTC

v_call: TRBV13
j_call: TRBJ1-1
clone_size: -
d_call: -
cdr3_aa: CASSDRQANTEAFF
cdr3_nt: TGTGCCAGCAGTGACCGACAGGCGAACACTGAAGCTTTCTTT

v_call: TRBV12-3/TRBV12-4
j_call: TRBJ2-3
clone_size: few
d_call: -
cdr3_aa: CATSFTSGADTQYF
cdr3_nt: TGTGCCACCAGTTTCACATCGGGGGCAGATACGCAGTATTTT

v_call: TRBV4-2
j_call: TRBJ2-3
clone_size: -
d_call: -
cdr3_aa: CASSQELNPLGGTDTQYF
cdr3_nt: TGTGCCAGCAGCCAAGAACTCAATCCCCTGGGGGGCACAGATACGCAGTATTTT

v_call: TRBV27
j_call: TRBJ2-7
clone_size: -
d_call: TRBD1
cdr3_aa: CASSLSTQGVSPYEQYF
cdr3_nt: TGTGCCAGCAGTTTATCTACACAGGGGGTAAGCCCCTACGAGCAGTACTTC

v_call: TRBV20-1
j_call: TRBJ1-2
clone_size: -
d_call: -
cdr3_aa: CSVSGRTNYGYTF
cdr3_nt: TGCAGCGTTTCCGGCAGAACGAACTATGGCTACACCTTC

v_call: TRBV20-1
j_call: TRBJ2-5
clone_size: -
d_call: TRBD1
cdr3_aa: CSATLTQGEETQYF
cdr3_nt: TGCAGTGCTACCCTAACACAGGGGGAAGAGACCCAGTACTTC